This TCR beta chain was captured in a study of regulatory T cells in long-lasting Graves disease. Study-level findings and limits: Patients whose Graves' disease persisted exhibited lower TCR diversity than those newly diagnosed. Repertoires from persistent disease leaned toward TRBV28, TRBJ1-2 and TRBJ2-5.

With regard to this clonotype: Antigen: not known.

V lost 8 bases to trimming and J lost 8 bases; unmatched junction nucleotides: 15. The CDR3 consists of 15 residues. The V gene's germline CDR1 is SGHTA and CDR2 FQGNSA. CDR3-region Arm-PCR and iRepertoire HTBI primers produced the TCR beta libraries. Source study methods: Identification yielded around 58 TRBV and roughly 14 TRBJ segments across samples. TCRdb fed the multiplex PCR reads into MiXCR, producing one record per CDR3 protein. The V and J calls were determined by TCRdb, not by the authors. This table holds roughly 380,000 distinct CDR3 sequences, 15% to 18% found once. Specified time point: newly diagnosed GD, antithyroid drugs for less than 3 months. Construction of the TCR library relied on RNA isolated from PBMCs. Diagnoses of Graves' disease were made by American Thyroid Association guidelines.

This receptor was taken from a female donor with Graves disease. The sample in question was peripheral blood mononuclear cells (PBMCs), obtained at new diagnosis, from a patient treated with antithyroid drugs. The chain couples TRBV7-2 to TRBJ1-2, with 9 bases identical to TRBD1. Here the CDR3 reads CASPSPTGTGIGYTF. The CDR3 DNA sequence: TGTGCCAGCCCTAGCCCTACCGGGACAGGGATCGGCTACACCTTC.